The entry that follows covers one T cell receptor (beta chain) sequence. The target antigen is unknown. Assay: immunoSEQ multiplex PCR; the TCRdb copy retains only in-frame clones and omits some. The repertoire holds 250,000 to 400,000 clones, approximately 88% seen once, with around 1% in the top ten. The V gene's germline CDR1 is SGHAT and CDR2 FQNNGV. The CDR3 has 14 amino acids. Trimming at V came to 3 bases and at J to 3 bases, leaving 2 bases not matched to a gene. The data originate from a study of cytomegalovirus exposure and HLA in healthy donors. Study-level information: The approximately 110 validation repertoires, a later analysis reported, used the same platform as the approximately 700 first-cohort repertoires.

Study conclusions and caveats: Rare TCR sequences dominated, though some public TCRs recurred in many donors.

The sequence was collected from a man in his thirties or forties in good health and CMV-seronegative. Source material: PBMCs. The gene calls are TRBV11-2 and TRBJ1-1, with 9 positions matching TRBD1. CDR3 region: CASSFYRGHTEAFF. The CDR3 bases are TGTGCCAGCAGCTTCTACAGGGGGCACACTGAAGCTTTCTTT.